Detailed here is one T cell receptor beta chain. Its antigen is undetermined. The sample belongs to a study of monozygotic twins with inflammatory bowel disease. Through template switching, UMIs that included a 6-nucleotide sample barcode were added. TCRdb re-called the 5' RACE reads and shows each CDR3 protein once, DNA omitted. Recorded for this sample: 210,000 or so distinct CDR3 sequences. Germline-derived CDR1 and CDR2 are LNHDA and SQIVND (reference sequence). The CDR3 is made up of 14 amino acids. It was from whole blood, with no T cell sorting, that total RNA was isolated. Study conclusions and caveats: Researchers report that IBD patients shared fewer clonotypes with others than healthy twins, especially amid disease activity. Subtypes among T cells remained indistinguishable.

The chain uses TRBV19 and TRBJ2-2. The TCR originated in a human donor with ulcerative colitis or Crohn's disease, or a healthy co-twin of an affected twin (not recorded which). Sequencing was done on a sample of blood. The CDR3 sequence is CASSSQTLTGELFF.